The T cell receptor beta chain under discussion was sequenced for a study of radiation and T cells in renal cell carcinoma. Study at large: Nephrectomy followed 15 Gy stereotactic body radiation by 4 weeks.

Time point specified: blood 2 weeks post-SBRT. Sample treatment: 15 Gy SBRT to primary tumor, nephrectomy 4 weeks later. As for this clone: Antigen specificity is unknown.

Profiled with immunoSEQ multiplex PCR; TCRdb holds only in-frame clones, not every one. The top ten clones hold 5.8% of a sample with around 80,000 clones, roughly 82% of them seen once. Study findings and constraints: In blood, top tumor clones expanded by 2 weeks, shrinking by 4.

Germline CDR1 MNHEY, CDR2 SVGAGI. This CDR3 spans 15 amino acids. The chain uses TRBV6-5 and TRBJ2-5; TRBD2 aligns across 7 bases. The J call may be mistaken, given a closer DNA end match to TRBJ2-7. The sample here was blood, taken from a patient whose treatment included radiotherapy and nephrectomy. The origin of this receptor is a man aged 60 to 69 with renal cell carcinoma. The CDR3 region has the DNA TGTGCCAGCAGGATCCATCCGGGACTACATTACGAGCAGTACTTC. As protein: CASRIHPGLHYEQYF.